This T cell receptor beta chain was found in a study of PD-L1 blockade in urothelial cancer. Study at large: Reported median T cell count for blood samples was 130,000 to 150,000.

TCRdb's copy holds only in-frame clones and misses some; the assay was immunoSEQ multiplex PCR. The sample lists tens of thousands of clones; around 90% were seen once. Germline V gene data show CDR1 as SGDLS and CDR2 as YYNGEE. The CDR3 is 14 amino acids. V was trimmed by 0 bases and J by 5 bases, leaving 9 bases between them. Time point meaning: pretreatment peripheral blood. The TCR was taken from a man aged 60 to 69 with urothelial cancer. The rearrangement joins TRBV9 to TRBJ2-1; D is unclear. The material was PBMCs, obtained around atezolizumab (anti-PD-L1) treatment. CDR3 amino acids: CASSVDNYHNEQFF. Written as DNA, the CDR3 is TGTGCCAGCAGCGTAGACAATTATCACAATGAGCAGTTCTTC. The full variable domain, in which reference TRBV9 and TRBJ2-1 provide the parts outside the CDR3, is DSGVTQTPKHLITATGQRVTLRCSPRSGDLSVYWYQQSLDQGLQFLIQYYNGEERAKGNILERFSAQQFPDLHSELNLSSLELGDSALYFCASSVDNYHNEQFFGPGTRLTVL.